The 7 T cell receptor beta chains below were found in one sample sequenced in a study of CD8 T cells in ankylosing spondylitis. TCRdb fed the 5' RACE reads into MiXCR, producing one record per CDR3 protein. Of about 140,000 distinct CDR3 sequences in the sample, 25% to 35% are singletons; the top ten hold over 5.5%. The sequenced sample consisted of synovial fluid, either unsorted or a sorted T cell fraction (not recorded which). The receptor source for this set is a male donor with ankylosing spondylitis.

The chain couples TRBV6-1 to TRBJ2-1; D is perhaps TRBD1 (5 bases). This CDR3 region has 14 residues. V lost 2 bases to trimming and J lost 8 bases, with 13 bases between them. CDR1 is MNHNS, CDR2 SASEGT, per germline. CDR3 in DNA: TGTGCCAGCAGTGAAAGGAAGGCCAGGGATGAGCAGTTCTTC. Protein sequence: CASSERKARDEQFF.

The CDR3 loop is CSADRGGAETQYF. As DNA, the CDR3 is TGCAGTGCCGATCGGGGGGGGGCAGAGACCCAGTACTTC. This rearrangement joins TRBV20-1 to TRBJ2-5, with 8 nucleotides matching TRBD2. The CDR3 is 13 amino acids. The V gene end was trimmed by 6 bases and the J gene end by 4 bases; junction bases not matched to a gene: 7. Germline values: CDR1 DFQATT, CDR2 SNEGSKA (reference sequence).

This chain uses TRBV5-1 with TRBJ1-4, with TRBD1 matching 9 bases. The V segment lost 4 bases and the J segment 3 bases; nucleotides outside the gene matches: 13. The length of the CDR3 is 18 residues. CDR1 and CDR2 from the germline V gene are SGHRS and YFSETQ. The CDR3 sequence: CASSTGQGSYSPNEKLFF. The CDR3 DNA sequence: TGCGCCAGCAGCACGGGACAGGGATCCTATAGCCCTAATGAAAAACTGTTTTTT.

V usage is TRBV4-3 and J usage is TRBJ2-3; a weak D match, TRBD2 (5 bases). Germline V lookup: CDR1 LGHNA, CDR2 YSLEER. Trimming cost V 0 bases and J 0 bases, with 10 bases left between them. CDR3 length: 16 amino acids. Here the CDR3 reads CASSQDRPGSTDTQYF. The DNA of the CDR3 is TGCGCCAGCAGCCAAGATCGTCCGGGAAGCACAGATACGCAGTATTTT.

This clonotype was seen a handful of times. The chain joins TRBV12-3 or TRBV12-4 to TRBJ1-3; D remains ambiguous. V lost 6 bases, J lost 0 bases, and 9 bases lay in between. The CDR3 sequence is 14 residues long. CDR3 DNA sequence: TGTGCCAGCAGCCTCAGTAGCTCTGGAAACACCATATATTTT. Protein: CASSLSSSGNTIYF.

The rearrangement links TRBV9 to TRBJ1-2, with D perhaps TRBD1 (5 bases). Germline V gives CDR1 SGDLS, CDR2 YYNGEE. CDR3 size: 15 residues. Trimming stripped 5 bases from V and 0 bases from J, with 14 bases between. CDR3 protein: CASRRDGGANYGYTF. CDR3 bases: TGTGCCAGCAGAAGGGACGGGGGGGCTAACTATGGCTACACCTTC.

This clonotype was seen only once. The CDR3 coding sequence is TGTGCCATCAAACAGGGGGCGAATTCACCCCTCCACTTT. Its protein is CAIKQGANSPLHF. This chain uses TRBV10-3 with TRBJ1-6, with 9 bases fitting TRBD1. From germline, CDR1 is ENHRY and CDR2 SYGVKD. V shed 7 bases and J 7 bases; nucleotides not matched to a gene: 2. The CDR3 sequence is 13 residues long.